This is a list of T cell receptor beta chains from one sample in a study of shared clonotypes between healthy human individuals. Measured with immunoSEQ multiplex PCR; TCRdb has only the in-frame clones, and not every one. The sample records some 2 million clones, less than 95% being singletons. The sample consisted of naive CD8+ T cells sorted from blood. The receptors here all came from a man aged 18-30 years in good health. CDR3s include the opening cysteine and the closing phenylalanine or tryptophan. The D gene is left open where the match is weak. Size is stated for part of the rows, as once, few or many counts, or as a class when the clone is expanded.

-	-	TRBJ1-5	TRBV10-1	TGCGCCAGCAGTGAGAGAACCAATCAGCCCCAGCATTTT	CASSERTNQPQHF
-	TRBD1	TRBJ1-3	TRBV6-6	TGTGCCAGCAGCCTGACAGGGGCTGGAAACACCATATATTTT	CASSLTGAGNTIYF
-	-	TRBJ2-5	TRBV7-2	TGTGCCAGCAGCTTAGGGAGCGCTCCCTTAAAAGAGACCCAGTACTTC	CASSLGSAPLKETQYF
-	-	TRBJ1-2	TRBV4-1	TGCGCCAGCAGCCAAGCCGCCGGGGGGATCTATGGCTACACCTTC	CASSQAAGGIYGYTF
-	-	TRBJ1-2	TRBV5-6	TGTGCCAGCAGCTTTCCCAGGGACCCGATAACTATAGCTAACTATGGCTACACCTTC	CASSFPRDPITIANYGYTF
-	-	TRBJ1-1	TRBV25-1	TGTGCCAGCAGTGAAGGCACAGGGACATGGTTCACTGAAGCTTTCTTT	CASSEGTGTWFTEAFF
-	-	TRBJ2-7	TRBV7-9	TGTGCCACCCGGACAGCCGGGGAGCAGTACTTC	CATRTAGEQYF
-	-	TRBJ2-7	TRBV7-9	TGTGCCAGCAGCCCCCGGGGGGACACCTACGAGCAGTACTTC	CASSPRGDTYEQYF
once	TRBD1	TRBJ2-7	TRBV10-2	TGCGCCAGCAGTCCGGGACAGGTGATCGAGCAGTACTTC	CASSPGQVIEQYF
-	TRBD1	TRBJ2-7	TRBV10-3	TGTGCCATCAGTGAGCCGAAGGCGACAGGGGGCGGCTACGAGCAGTACTTC	CAISEPKATGGGYEQYF
once	-	TRBJ2-2	TRBV18	TGTGCCAGCTCCCCCAACACCGGGGAGCTGTTTTTT	CASSPNTGELFF
-	-	TRBJ2-7	TRBV27	TGTGCCAGCAGTTTCGGACCAATATACGAGCAGTACTTC	CASSFGPIYEQYF
-	TRBD2	TRBJ2-2	TRBV29-1	TGCAGCGTTGACCTAGCGGAAAACACCGGGGAGCTGTTTTTT	CSVDLAENTGELFF
-	TRBD2	TRBJ2-7	TRBV7-9	TGTGCCAGCAGCCCCCAAGCGGGAGGGCCCCTCGAGCAGTACTTC	CASSPQAGGPLEQYF
-	-	TRBJ2-5	TRBV4-1	TGCGCCAGCAGCCAAAGGGGGTGGGAGACCCAGTACTTC	CASSQRGWETQYF
-	TRBD2	TRBJ2-1	TRBV27	TGTGCCAGCACCTTTAGCGGGAGCTCCTACAATGAGCAGTTCTTC	CASTFSGSSYNEQFF
-	-	TRBJ1-1	TRBV2	TGTGCCACCGAAGCGGGGGACACTGAAGCTTTCTTT	CATEAGDTEAFF
-	TRBD2	TRBJ2-1	TRBV11-2	TGTGCCAGCAGTTCCAGGACTAGCGGGGGGAACTACAATGAGCAGTTCTTC	CASSSRTSGGNYNEQFF
-	-	TRBJ2-7	TRBV7-9	TGTGCCAGCAGCCCCGCTTCCGGGACGCCTGACTACGAGCAGTACTTC	CASSPASGTPDYEQYF
-	-	TRBJ1-2	TRBV5-1	TGCGCCAGCAGCTTCGGGGGCTGGGGCTACACCTTC	CASSFGGWGYTF
-	TRBD2	TRBJ2-1	TRBV13	TGTGCCAGCACCGAGACTAGCGGTCACAATGAGCAGTTCTTC	CASTETSGHNEQFF
-	-	TRBJ2-7	TRBV28	TGTGCCAGCAGTCCCGCCCCAAGCAGGGGGGGATACTACGAGCAGTACTTC	CASSPAPSRGGYYEQYF
-	-	TRBJ2-3	TRBV10-2	TGCGCCAGCAACTTACTAGGCCCCGCAGATACGCAGTATTTT	CASNLLGPADTQYF
-	-	TRBJ2-1	TRBV6-6	TGTGCCAGCAGTTACTATGCTAGAGAGCCATACAATGAGCAGTTCTTC	CASSYYAREPYNEQFF
-	-	TRBJ2-1	TRBV5-1	TGCGCCAGCAGCCCTTGGACGTCCAGCCTCTCCTACAATGAGCAGTTCTTC	CASSPWTSSLSYNEQFF
-	TRBD1	TRBJ2-5	TRBV5-6	TGTGCCAGCAGCTACAGGGGGCCGGAGACCCAGTACTTC	CASSYRGPETQYF
-	TRBD1	TRBJ2-7	TRBV7-9	TGTGCCAGCAGCCCGGGACAGGCCGCCTACGAGCAGTACTTC	CASSPGQAAYEQYF
-	-	TRBJ2-7	TRBV6-1	TGTGCCAGCAGTGCAGGGATCAGTCTCGACGAGCAGTACTTC	CASSAGISLDEQYF
once	-	TRBJ1-1	TRBV5-1	TGCGCCAGCAGCTTCGAGGGTTTCATGGACACTGAAGCTTTCTTT	CASSFEGFMDTEAFF
-	TRBD2	TRBJ2-5	TRBV7-6	TGTGCCAGCAGCTTAGGGGGACTAGCGGAAGAGACCCAGTACTTC	CASSLGGLAEETQYF
-	-	TRBJ2-7	TRBV27	TGTGCCAGCAGTTTAGGCAGGACCTACGAGCAGTACTTC	CASSLGRTYEQYF
-	-	TRBJ2-7	TRBV11-2	TGTGCCAGCAGCACCGACTTCACCTACGAGCAGTACTTC	CASSTDFTYEQYF
-	-	TRBJ1-2	TRBV6-6	TGTGCCAGCAGTTACTCAACGAAAAACTATGGCTACACCTTC	CASSYSTKNYGYTF
-	TRBD1	TRBJ1-1	TRBV5-1	TGCGCCAGCAGCTTGGGAGACAGGGGGCTCAACACTGAAGCTTTCTTT	CASSLGDRGLNTEAFF
-	TRBD1	TRBJ2-2	TRBV7-3	TGTGCCAGCAGGGGAGGGACAGGGGTTACACCCGGGGAGCTGTTTTTT	CASRGGTGVTPGELFF
-	-	TRBJ2-1	TRBV7-2	TGTGCCAGCAGCTTAGTTGGCGGACCCTCCTACAATGAGCAGTTCTTC	CASSLVGGPSYNEQFF
-	-	TRBJ2-6	TRBV2	TGTGCCAGCAGTGTCACAGTCTCTGGGGCCAACGTCCTGACTTTC	CASSVTVSGANVLTF
-	TRBD2	TRBJ2-5	TRBV2	TGTGCCAGCAGTGGGATAGCGGGAACCCAAGAGACCCAGTACTTC	CASSGIAGTQETQYF
-	-	TRBJ2-7	TRBV2	TGTGCCAGCCAAGAAGATATCGGACAGCAAAACGAGCAGTACTTC	CASQEDIGQQNEQYF
-	-	TRBJ2-3	TRBV7-2	TGTGCCAGCAGCTTTCCGGCAGATACGCAGTATTTT	CASSFPADTQYF